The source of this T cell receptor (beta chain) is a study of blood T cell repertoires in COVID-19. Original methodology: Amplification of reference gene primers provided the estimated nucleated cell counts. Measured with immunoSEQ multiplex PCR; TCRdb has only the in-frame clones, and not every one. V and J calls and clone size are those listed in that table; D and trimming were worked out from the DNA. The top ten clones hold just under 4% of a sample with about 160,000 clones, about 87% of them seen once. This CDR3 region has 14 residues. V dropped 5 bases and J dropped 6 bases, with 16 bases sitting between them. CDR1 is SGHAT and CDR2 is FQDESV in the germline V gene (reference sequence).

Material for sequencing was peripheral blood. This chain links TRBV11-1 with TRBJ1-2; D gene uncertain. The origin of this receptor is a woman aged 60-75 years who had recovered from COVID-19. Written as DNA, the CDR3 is TGTGCCAGCAGCCGCGATCGGAGAGGCGATGGCTACACCTTC. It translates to CASSRDRRGDGYTF.